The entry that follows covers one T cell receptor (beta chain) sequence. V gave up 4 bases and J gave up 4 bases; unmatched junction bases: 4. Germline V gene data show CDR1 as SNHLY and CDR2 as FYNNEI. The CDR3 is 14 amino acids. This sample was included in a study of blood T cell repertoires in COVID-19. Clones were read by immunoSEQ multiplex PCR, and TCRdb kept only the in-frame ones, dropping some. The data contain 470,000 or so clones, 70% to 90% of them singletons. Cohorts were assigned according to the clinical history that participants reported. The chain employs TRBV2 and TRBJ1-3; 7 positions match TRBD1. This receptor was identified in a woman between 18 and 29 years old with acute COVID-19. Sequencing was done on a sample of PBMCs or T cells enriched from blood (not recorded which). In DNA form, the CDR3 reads TGTGCCAGCAGTGTTCAGGGGGACGGAAACACCATATATTTT. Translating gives CASSVQGDGNTIYF.